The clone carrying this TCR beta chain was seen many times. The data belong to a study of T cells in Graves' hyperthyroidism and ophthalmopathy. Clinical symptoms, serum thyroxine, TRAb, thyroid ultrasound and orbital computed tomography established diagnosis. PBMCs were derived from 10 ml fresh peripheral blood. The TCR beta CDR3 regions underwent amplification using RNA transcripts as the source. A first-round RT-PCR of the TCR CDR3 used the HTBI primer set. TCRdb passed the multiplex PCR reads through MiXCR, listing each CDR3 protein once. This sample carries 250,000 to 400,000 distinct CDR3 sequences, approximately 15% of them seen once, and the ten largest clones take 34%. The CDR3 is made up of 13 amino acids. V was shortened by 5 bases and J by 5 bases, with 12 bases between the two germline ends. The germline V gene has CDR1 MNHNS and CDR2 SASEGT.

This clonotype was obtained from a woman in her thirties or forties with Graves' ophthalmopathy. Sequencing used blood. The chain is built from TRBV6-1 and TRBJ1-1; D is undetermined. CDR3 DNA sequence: TGTGCCAGCAGTTATCTGGGGAAAACTGAAGCTTTCTTT. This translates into CASSYLGKTEAFF.